Below are 23 T cell receptor beta chains sequenced from a single sample in a study of blood T cell repertoires in COVID-19. Profiled with immunoSEQ multiplex PCR; TCRdb holds only in-frame clones, not every one. The repertoire includes about 69,000 clones, 82% of them detected once, and 27% sits in the top ten. Specimen: peripheral blood. These receptors were taken from a human donor in a cohort sampled during active COVID-19.

The CDR3 loop is CASGSGQPEETQYF. The CDR3 coding sequence is TGTGCTAGTGGTTCGGGACAGCCGGAGGAGACCCAGTACTTC. This rearrangement joins TRBV12-5 to TRBJ2-5; TRBD1 matches at 7 bases. Germline loops: CDR1 LGHNT, CDR2 FRNRAP. V shed 4 bases and J 5 bases; nucleotides not matched to a gene: 7. This CDR3 region has 14 residues. Variable domain in full (rest from reference TRBV12-5 and TRBJ2-5): DARVTQTPRHKVTEMGQEVTMRCQPILGHNTVFWYRQTMMQGLELLAYFRNRAPLDDSGMPKDRFSAEMPDATLATLKIQPSEPRDSAVYFCASGSGQPEETQYFGPGTRLLVL.

This chain connects TRBV7-3 to TRBJ1-1, with 11 positions matching TRBD1. Per the germline V gene, CDR1 is SGHTA and CDR2 is FQGTGA. CDR3 length: 12 residues. V lost 6 bases and J lost 8; bases outside the gene matches: 2. The CDR3 DNA is TGTGCCAGCAGAGGACAGGGGGCAGAAGCTTTCTTT. Its protein is CASRGQGAEAFF. Full variable domain (rest looked up from reference TRBV7-3 and TRBJ1-1): GAGVSQTPSNKVTEKGKYVELRCDPISGHTALYWYRQSLGQGPEFLIYFQGTGAADDSGLPNDRFFAVRPEGSVSTLKIQRTERGDSAVYLCASRGQGAEAFFGQGTRLTVV.

This clone was seen a handful of times. The genes are TRBV6-5 and TRBJ1-2; 8 positions agree with TRBD1. The trim removed 4 bases at V and 2 bases at J, leaving 6 bases unmatched. The CDR3 length is 15 residues. CDR1 and CDR2 from the germline V gene are MNHEY and SVGAGI. For the CDR3, the DNA is TGTGCCAGCAGTTCTACCGGGACAGGCAACTATGGCTACACCTTC. It translates to CASSSTGTGNYGYTF.

The chain has TRBV9 and TRBJ2-1, with 8 nucleotides matching TRBD2. Germline V gene lookup returns CDR1 SGDLS and CDR2 YYNGEE. The CDR3 extends over 15 amino acids. The junction had 4 bases not matched to a gene; V was cut back by 3 bases and J by 2 bases. The CDR3: CASSEAGGTYNEQFF. Here the CDR3 DNA reads TGTGCCAGCAGCGAGGCGGGGGGCACCTACAATGAGCAGTTCTTC.

V is TRBV7-6 and J is TRBJ1-1; 8 bases fit TRBD1. This CDR3 is built from 13 residues. Germline values: CDR1 SGHVS, CDR2 FNYEAQ. V was pared by 5 bases and J by 8 bases, with 7 bases of the junction left unmatched. CDR3 DNA: TGTGCCAGCAGCCTCGGACAGGGTATGGAAGCTTTCTTT. Translation gives CASSLGQGMEAFF.

The chain links TRBV5-1 to TRBJ1-4, with a tentative D call TRBD1 (6 bases). The CDR3 is 16 residues long. Germline CDR1 and CDR2: SGHRS and YFSETQ. V was pared by 1 base and J by 0 bases, with 10 bases between. The CDR3 DNA is TGCGCCAGCAGCTTGACAGGGTTTGCAACTAATGAAAAACTGTTTTTT. It yields the protein CASSLTGFATNEKLFF.

This clone occurred a few times. The chain combines TRBV5-1 with TRBJ2-7, with D unclear. This CDR3 spans 14 amino acids. The germline gives CDR1 SGHRS, CDR2 YFSETQ. V lost 0 bases, J lost 2 bases, and 9 bases lay in between. Here the CDR3 reads CASSLGSSAYEQYF. CDR3 nucleotides: TGCGCCAGCAGCTTGGGGTCTTCAGCCTACGAGCAGTACTTC. The full variable domain, its missing parts supplied by reference TRBV5-1 and TRBJ2-7, is KAGVTQTPRYLIKTRGQQVTLSCSPISGHRSVSWYQQTPGQGLQFLFEYFSETQRNKGNFPGRFSGRQFSNSRSEMNVSTLELGDSALYLCASSLGSSAYEQYFGPGTRLTVT.

J is TRBJ2-5 and V is TRBV5-1; D is perhaps TRBD2 (6 bases). Germline V CDR1 and CDR2: SGHRS, YFSETQ. The ends were cut back, 1 base at V and 0 bases at J, with 13 bases in the middle. The CDR3 has 16 residues. CDR3 loop: CASSLTSSSYQETQYF. The CDR3 nucleotides are TGCGCCAGCAGCTTGACTAGCTCATCGTACCAAGAGACCCAGTACTTC.

This sequence joins TRBV7-2 and TRBJ2-3; D is undetermined. Germline-derived CDR1 and CDR2 are SGHTA and FQGNSA. The V gene lost 1 base and the J gene lost 0 bases, with 8 bases spanning the gap. CDR3 length: 15 amino acids. The CDR3 DNA sequence: TGTGCCAGCAGCTTAGAGCCGCCTAGCACAGATACGCAGTATTTT. Translated: CASSLEPPSTDTQYF.

The chain carries TRBV5-4 and TRBJ2-3, with D possibly TRBD2 on 6 matching bases. V dropped 4 bases and J dropped 1 base, with 13 bases sitting between them. Germline CDR1 SGHNT, CDR2 YYREEE (reference sequence). CDR3 length: 15 residues. This CDR3 reads CASSGGTLRTDTQYF. In DNA form, the CDR3 reads TGTGCCAGCAGCGGCGGGACTTTGCGCACAGATACGCAGTATTTT.

V usage is TRBV28 and J usage is TRBJ2-5; 9 bases map to TRBD1. The CDR3 has 15 amino acids. Trimming at V came to 5 bases and at J to 5 bases, leaving 9 bases not matched to a gene. Per the germline V gene, CDR1 is MDHEN and CDR2 is SYDVKM. The CDR3 protein is CASSAPGQGHETQYF. Here the CDR3 DNA reads TGTGCCAGCAGTGCCCCGGGACAGGGCCATGAGACCCAGTACTTC.

This rearrangement joins TRBV2 to TRBJ1-3; D is ambiguous. V was trimmed by 6 bases and J by 0 bases, leaving 15 bases between them. The CDR3 is made up of 16 amino acids. Germline-derived CDR1 and CDR2 are SNHLY and FYNNEI. CDR3 sequence: CASRAEGGYSGNTIYF. The CDR3 DNA reads as TGTGCCAGCAGGGCGGAGGGCGGTTACTCTGGAAACACCATATATTTT. The full variable domain, in which reference TRBV2 and TRBJ1-3 provide the parts outside the CDR3, is EPEVTQTPSHQVTQMGQEVILRCVPISNHLYFYWYRQILGQKVEFLVSFYNNEISEKSEIFDDQFSVERPDGSNFTLKIRSTKLEDSAMYFCASRAEGGYSGNTIYFGEGSWLTVV.

This sequence joins TRBV2 and TRBJ1-1, with 7 nucleotides matching TRBD1. Germline assignment: CDR1 SNHLY and CDR2 FYNNEI. This CDR3 spans 13 amino acids. Trimming removed 11 bases from V and 3 bases from J; junction bases left unmatched: 9. CDR3 residues: CASKTGLDTEAFF. CDR3 nucleotides: TGTGCCTCAAAGACAGGGCTGGACACTGAAGCTTTCTTT.

This clone came up once. This sequence joins TRBV5-1 and TRBJ2-3; 8 bases are shared with TRBD1. CDR1 and CDR2 from the germline V gene are SGHRS and YFSETQ. The CDR3 spans 16 residues. The V segment lost 4 bases and the J segment 0 bases; nucleotides outside the gene matches: 7. Written as DNA, the CDR3 is TGCGCCAGCAGCCTGGGACAGGCGTCTAGCACAGATACGCAGTATTTT. It is translated as CASSLGQASSTDTQYF.

The chain is built from TRBV5-6 and TRBJ1-5; 9 nucleotides align to TRBD1. J was trimmed by 2 bases and V by 2 bases; bases with no gene match: 5. Germline V gene data show CDR1 as SGHDT and CDR2 as YYEEEE. The CDR3 is 16 residues long. The CDR3 DNA follows: TGTGCCAGCAGCTTCACAGGGGGCGGTGGCAATCAGCCCCAGCATTTT. It encodes CASSFTGGGGNQPQHF.

This chain joins TRBV5-4 and TRBJ2-7, with D maybe TRBD2 (5 bases). This CDR3 is 14 amino acids long. Per germline, CDR1 SGHNT and CDR2 YYREEE (reference sequence). V shed 4 bases and J shed 6 bases, with 17 bases lying between them. The chain's CDR3 is CASSREGPISEQYF. The DNA of the CDR3 is TGTGCCAGCAGCCGAGAGGGCCCTATTTCCGAGCAGTACTTC.

CDR3 coding DNA: TGTGCCAGCAGCTTGTCTCCAGGAAACACTGAAGCTTTCTTT. Its translation is CASSLSPGNTEAFF. The rearrangement joins TRBV5-5 to TRBJ1-1; the D is unclear. V lost 1 base to trimming and J lost 2 bases, with 9 bases between them. CDR1 and CDR2 from the germline V gene are SGHKS and YYEKEE (reference sequence). The CDR3 totals 14 residues.

V and J are TRBV2 and TRBJ1-5; 11 nucleotides align to TRBD1. The germline CDR1 and CDR2 sequences are SNHLY and FYNNEI. With 1 base clipped from V and 2 bases from J, the junction kept 4 bases outside the gene matches. This CDR3 has 17 residues. The DNA of the CDR3 is TGTGCCAGCAGTGAAGGGACAGGGGGCGCCGGCAATCAGCCCCAGCATTTT. Protein product: CASSEGTGGAGNQPQHF. Combining the CDR3 with reference TRBV2 and TRBJ1-5 gives the whole variable domain EPEVTQTPSHQVTQMGQEVILRCVPISNHLYFYWYRQILGQKVEFLVSFYNNEISEKSEIFDDQFSVERPDGSNFTLKIRSTKLEDSAMYFCASSEGTGGAGNQPQHFGDGTRLSIL.

The V call is TRBV7-2, the J call TRBJ1-3; TRBD1 aligns across 7 bases. Germline loops: CDR1 SGHTA, CDR2 FQGNSA. Trimming at V came to 6 bases and at J to 8 bases, leaving 7 bases not matched to a gene. This CDR3 contains 13 residues. CDR3 sequence reads: CASRVTGADTIYF. DNA for the CDR3: TGTGCCAGCAGAGTCACAGGGGCGGACACCATATATTTT. The entire variable domain, with the rest obtained from reference TRBV7-2 and TRBJ1-3, is as follows: GAGVSQSPSNKVTEKGKDVELRCDPISGHTALYWYRQSLGQGLEFLIYFQGNSAPDKSGLPSDRFSAERTGGSVSTLTIQRTQQEDSAVYLCASRVTGADTIYFGEGSWLTVV.

The gene calls are TRBV11-2 and TRBJ2-7, with 10 positions matching TRBD1. The V gene end was trimmed by 8 bases and the J gene end by 5 bases; junction bases not matched to a gene: 6. The CDR3 is 13 residues long. CDR1 is SGHAT, CDR2 FQNNGV, per germline. CDR3 nucleotides: TGTGCCAGCCGGGGGACAGGGGCCGACGAGCAGTACTTC. It encodes CASRGTGADEQYF.

The rearrangement links TRBV7-9 to TRBJ2-1, with D uncertain. This CDR3 has 16 amino acids. Between the trimmed V and J ends, which lost 1 base and 4 bases, there was a span of 14 bases. Germline CDR1 is SEHNR and CDR2 is FQNEAQ (reference sequence). This CDR3 is CASSLGSLVGYNEQFF. CDR3 in DNA: TGTGCCAGCAGCTTAGGGTCCCTGGTCGGGTACAATGAGCAGTTCTTC. The full variable domain, its missing parts supplied by reference TRBV7-9 and TRBJ2-1, is DTGVSQNPRHKITKRGQNVTFRCDPISEHNRLYWYRQTLGQGPEFLTYFQNEAQLEKSRLLSDRFSAERPKGSFSTLEIQRTEQGDSAMYLCASSLGSLVGYNEQFFGPGTRLTVL.

The J gene is TRBJ2-2, the V gene TRBV5-1; TRBD2 is a possible D gene (7 bases). The CDR3 has 15 amino acids. The germline V gene encodes CDR1 SGHRS and CDR2 YFSETQ. Trimming took 0 bases from V and 6 from J, leaving 12 bases between them. The CDR3 here is CASSLVGGPAGELFF. DNA for the CDR3: TGCGCCAGCAGCTTGGTGGGGGGGCCCGCCGGGGAGCTGTTTTTT.

The V and J genes are TRBV5-1 and TRBJ1-3; D is possibly TRBD1 (5 bases). Germline lookup yields CDR1 SGHRS and CDR2 YFSETQ. V was trimmed by 4 bases and J by 4 bases, leaving 18 bases between them. There are 16 residues in the CDR3. The CDR3 reads CASSMAGRAGGNTIYF. In DNA form, the CDR3 reads TGCGCCAGCAGCATGGCGGGCAGGGCGGGAGGAAACACCATATATTTT.